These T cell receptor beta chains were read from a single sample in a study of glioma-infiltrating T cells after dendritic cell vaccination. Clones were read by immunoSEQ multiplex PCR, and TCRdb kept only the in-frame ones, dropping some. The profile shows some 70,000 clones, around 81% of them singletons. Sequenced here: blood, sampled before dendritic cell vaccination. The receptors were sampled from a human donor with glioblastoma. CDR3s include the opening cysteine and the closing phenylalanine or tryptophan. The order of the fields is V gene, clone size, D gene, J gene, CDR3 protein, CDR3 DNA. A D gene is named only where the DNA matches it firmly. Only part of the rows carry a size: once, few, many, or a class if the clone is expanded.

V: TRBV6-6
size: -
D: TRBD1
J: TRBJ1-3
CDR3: CASSYGTAGNTIYF
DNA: TGTGCCAGCAGTTACGGGACAGCTGGAAACACCATATATTTT

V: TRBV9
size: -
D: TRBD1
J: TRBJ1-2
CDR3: CASPPKDRYWYGYTF
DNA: TGTGCCAGCCCCCCTAAGGACAGGTATTGGTATGGCTACACCTTC

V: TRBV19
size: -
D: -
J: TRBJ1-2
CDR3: CASGGGDYGYTF
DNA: TGTGCCAGTGGCGGGGGGGACTATGGCTACACCTTC

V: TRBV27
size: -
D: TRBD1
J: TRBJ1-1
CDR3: CASSLGDRNTEAFF
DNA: TGTGCCAGCAGTCTTGGGGACAGGAACACTGAAGCTTTCTTT

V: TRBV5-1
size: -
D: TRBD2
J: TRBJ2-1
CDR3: CASSPGLVENEQFF
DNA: TGCGCCAGCAGCCCGGGACTAGTGGAGAATGAGCAGTTCTTC

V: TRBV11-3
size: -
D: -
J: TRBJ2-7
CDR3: CASSFGGLGDEQYF
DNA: TGTGCCAGCAGCTTCGGCGGGCTGGGTGACGAGCAGTACTTC

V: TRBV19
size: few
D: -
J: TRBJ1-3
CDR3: CASSSGLENTIYF
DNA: TGTGCCAGTAGCTCGGGACTAGAAAACACCATATATTTT

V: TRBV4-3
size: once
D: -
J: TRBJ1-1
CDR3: CASSQGGRLNTEAFF
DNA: TGCGCCAGCAGCCAAGGAGGCCGACTGAACACTGAAGCTTTCTTT

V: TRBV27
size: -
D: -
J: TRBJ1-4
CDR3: CASSLDINEKLFF
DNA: TGTGCCAGCAGTTTGGACATTAATGAAAAACTGTTTTTT

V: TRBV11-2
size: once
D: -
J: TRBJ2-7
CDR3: CASSLILQDGQYF
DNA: TGTGCCAGCAGCCTAATATTACAGGACGGGCAGTACTTC

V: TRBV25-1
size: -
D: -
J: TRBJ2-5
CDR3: CASRRTTEYQETQYF
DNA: TGTGCCAGCAGGAGAACTACCGAGTACCAAGAGACCCAGTACTTC

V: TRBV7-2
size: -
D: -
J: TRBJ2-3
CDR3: CASTNGGGRGTDTQYF
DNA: TGTGCCAGCACCAACGGTGGTGGGCGGGGCACAGATACGCAGTATTTT

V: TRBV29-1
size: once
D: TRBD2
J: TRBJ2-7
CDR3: CSVLAGGYEQYF
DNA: TGCAGCGTTCTAGCGGGGGGCTACGAGCAGTACTTC

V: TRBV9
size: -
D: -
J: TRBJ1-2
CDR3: CASSAETNGYTF
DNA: TGTGCCAGCAGCGCAGAGACAAATGGCTACACCTTC

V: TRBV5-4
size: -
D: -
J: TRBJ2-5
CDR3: CASSLGGTAPQETQYF
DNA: TGTGCCAGCAGCTTGGGCGGGACGGCTCCTCAAGAGACCCAGTACTTC

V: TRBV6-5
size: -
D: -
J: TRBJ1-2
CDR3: CASSYSWGDSNYGYTF
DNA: TGTGCCAGCAGTTACTCCTGGGGAGACTCTAACTATGGCTACACCTTC

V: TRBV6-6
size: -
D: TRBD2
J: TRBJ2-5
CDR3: CASIKVAGGYLGAQYF
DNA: TGTGCCAGCATCAAGGTGGCGGGGGGTTACCTGGGGGCCCAGTACTTC

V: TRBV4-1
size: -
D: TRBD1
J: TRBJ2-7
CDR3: CASSQDRPGGLLSHEQYF
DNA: TGCGCCAGCAGCCAAGATAGGCCAGGGGGCTTACTTTCGCACGAGCAGTACTTC

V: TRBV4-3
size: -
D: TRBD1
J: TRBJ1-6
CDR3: CASSQSDRARSPLHF
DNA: TGCGCCAGCAGCCAATCCGACAGGGCCCGTTCACCCCTCCACTTT

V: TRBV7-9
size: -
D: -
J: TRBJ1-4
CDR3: CASSLARMAGSNEKLFF
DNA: TGTGCCAGCAGCTTAGCAAGGATGGCAGGCAGTAATGAAAAACTGTTTTTT

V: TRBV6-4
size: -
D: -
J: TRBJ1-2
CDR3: CASSDSIGVYGYTF
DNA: TGTGCCAGCAGTGACTCAATAGGGGTCTATGGCTACACCTTC

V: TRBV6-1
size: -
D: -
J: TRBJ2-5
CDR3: CASSEVGIQETQYF
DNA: TGTGCCAGCAGTGAAGTCGGTATCCAAGAGACCCAGTACTTC

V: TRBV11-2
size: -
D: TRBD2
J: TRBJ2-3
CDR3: CASRSGLAGPDTQYF
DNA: TGTGCCAGCAGATCGGGACTAGCGGGGCCAGATACGCAGTATTTT

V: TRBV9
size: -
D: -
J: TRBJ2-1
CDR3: CASRYADTSSYNEQFF
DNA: TGTGCCAGCAGGTATGCGGACACGAGCTCCTACAATGAGCAGTTCTTC

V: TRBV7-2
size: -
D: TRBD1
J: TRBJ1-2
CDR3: CASSLGTGGAYGYTF
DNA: TGTGCCAGCAGCTTAGGAACAGGGGGAGCCTATGGCTACACCTTC

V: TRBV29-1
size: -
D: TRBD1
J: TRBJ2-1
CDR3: CSVDRTGGSGEQFF
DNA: TGCAGCGTTGATAGGACAGGGGGAAGCGGCGAGCAGTTCTTC

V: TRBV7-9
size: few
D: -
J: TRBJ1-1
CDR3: CASSLEAGRQAFF
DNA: TGTGCCAGCAGCTTAGAAGCGGGCCGCCAAGCTTTCTTT

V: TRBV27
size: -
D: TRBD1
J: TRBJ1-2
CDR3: CASSSGTGVYGYTF
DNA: TGTGCCAGCAGTTCCGGGACAGGGGTTTATGGCTACACCTTC

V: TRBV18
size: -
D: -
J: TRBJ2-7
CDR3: CASSPPRAGDKPYEQYF
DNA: TGTGCCAGCTCACCACCGAGAGCAGGGGACAAACCCTACGAGCAGTACTTC

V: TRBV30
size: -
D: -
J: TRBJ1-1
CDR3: CAWSPSGTEAFF
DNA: TGTGCCTGGAGTCCATCGGGCACTGAAGCTTTCTTT